This T cell receptor beta chain was sequenced during a study of shared clonotypes between healthy human individuals. Findings of the study overall: The sharing of roughly 5% of naive CD4 clonotypes was seen across a few donors.

CDR3 length equals 15 residues. The V gene end was trimmed by 6 bases and the J gene end by 9 bases; junction bases not matched to a gene: 13. The V gene's germline CDR1 is SQVTM and CDR2 ANQGSEA. Several immunoSEQ plates received, in even portions, the genomic DNA of each subset. Replicate PCRs from sorted subsets contained roughly 200 ng DNA, which is 30,000 to 35,000 T cell genomes. Per the original data handling: ImmunoSEQ sequences covered only the junction and lacked quality scores; filtering therefore differed. TCRdb's copy holds only in-frame clones and misses some; the assay was immunoSEQ multiplex PCR. Clone size and V and J calls were adopted from that table, with D and trimming inferred from the DNA. This table has roughly 660,000 clones, roughly 91% appearing once. As for this clone: Its antigen is currently unknown.

This TCR derives from a man aged 18-30 years in good health. Some clones in this sample may be carry-over from other donors' samples. The chain employs TRBV29-1 and TRBJ2-1, with 11 positions matching TRBD2. The sequenced sample consisted of memory CD8+ T cells from PBMCs. Described subset: CD45RO+ cells pooled with CCR7-negative TemRA cells. The CDR3 loop reads CSVGIAGGLPTEQFF. For the CDR3, the DNA is TGCAGCGTCGGGATAGCGGGAGGGCTTCCCACTGAGCAGTTCTTC.